A selection of T cell receptor beta chains follows, all from one sample in a study of T cells expressing NK-cell markers. TCRdb reprocessed the 5' RACE reads, with one entry per CDR3 protein and no DNA. This sample's clone table lists approximately 460,000 distinct CDR3 sequences. Sequenced input: blood T cells: a sorted CD56 or NKG2C T cell subset, CD4+ or CD8+ T cells, or bulk PBMC T cells (not recorded which). These TCRs come from a woman between 18 and 75 years old in good health. CDR3s include the opening cysteine and the closing phenylalanine or tryptophan. Each record gives: V gene, J gene, CDR3 protein.

v_call: TRBV5-1
j_call: TRBJ2-5
cdr3_aa: CASSSSSRSETQYF

v_call: TRBV15
j_call: TRBJ1-4
cdr3_aa: CATSRGGQGKGKLFF

v_call: TRBV20-1
j_call: TRBJ2-7
cdr3_aa: CSARPLIPSGTLGEQYF

v_call: TRBV18
j_call: TRBJ2-5
cdr3_aa: CASSPEGLAGPGETQYF

v_call: TRBV19
j_call: TRBJ2-1
cdr3_aa: CASIQGWNGEQFF

v_call: TRBV7-2
j_call: TRBJ2-7
cdr3_aa: CASSPATEQYF

v_call: TRBV28
j_call: TRBJ2-3
cdr3_aa: CASRGTRVPDTQYF

v_call: TRBV5-1
j_call: TRBJ1-1
cdr3_aa: CASSPGQRLGAFF

v_call: TRBV20-1
j_call: TRBJ1-4
cdr3_aa: CSAIKTEGATNEKLFF

v_call: TRBV25-1
j_call: TRBJ1-4
cdr3_aa: CASIPLPGTGDGKLFF

v_call: TRBV18
j_call: TRBJ2-1
cdr3_aa: CASSSKGAYNEQFF

v_call: TRBV5-4
j_call: TRBJ2-7
cdr3_aa: CASSTGRTGVSYEQYF

v_call: TRBV6-1
j_call: TRBJ2-5
cdr3_aa: CASSLIQGGIETQYF

v_call: TRBV4-3
j_call: TRBJ1-4
cdr3_aa: CASSQKGATNEKLFF

v_call: TRBV30
j_call: TRBJ2-3
cdr3_aa: CAWSHLAGGGDTQYF

v_call: TRBV28
j_call: TRBJ2-5
cdr3_aa: CASSFPTLGLETQYF

v_call: TRBV11-2
j_call: TRBJ2-1
cdr3_aa: CASSWPGTYNEQFF

v_call: TRBV7-2
j_call: TRBJ1-1
cdr3_aa: CASRGWGPEAFF

v_call: TRBV12-3/TRBV12-4
j_call: TRBJ1-2
cdr3_aa: CASSPLLGQGGGYTF

v_call: TRBV20-1
j_call: TRBJ2-1
cdr3_aa: CSAGTSAYNEQFF

v_call: TRBV4-3
j_call: TRBJ2-7
cdr3_aa: CASSQGLATYEQYF

v_call: TRBV20-1
j_call: TRBJ1-6
cdr3_aa: CSAPTGADNSPLHF

v_call: TRBV10-3
j_call: TRBJ1-6
cdr3_aa: CAISPTGADSPLHF

v_call: TRBV5-4
j_call: TRBJ1-1
cdr3_aa: CASSLAVGGNTEAFF

v_call: TRBV24-1
j_call: TRBJ2-1
cdr3_aa: CATSDFGTTYNEQFF

v_call: TRBV6-5
j_call: TRBJ1-1
cdr3_aa: CASSYSIGGGNTEAFF

v_call: TRBV5-4
j_call: TRBJ2-3
cdr3_aa: CASSLTSGGGDTQYF

v_call: TRBV10-3
j_call: TRBJ2-3
cdr3_aa: CAINSGQGTADTQYF

v_call: TRBV9
j_call: TRBJ2-6
cdr3_aa: CASSAGYSGANVLTF

v_call: TRBV27
j_call: TRBJ1-5
cdr3_aa: CASSPLGQPQHF

v_call: TRBV20-1
j_call: TRBJ2-7
cdr3_aa: CSASRATYEQYF

v_call: TRBV12-3/TRBV12-4
j_call: TRBJ1-2
cdr3_aa: CASSTGPYYGYTF

v_call: TRBV9
j_call: TRBJ2-2
cdr3_aa: CASSVTGDTGELFF

v_call: TRBV24-1
j_call: TRBJ2-3
cdr3_aa: CATSEEHTQYF

v_call: TRBV18
j_call: TRBJ1-5
cdr3_aa: CASSPQRQDQPQHF

v_call: TRBV20-1
j_call: TRBJ2-5
cdr3_aa: CTLRGGETQYF

v_call: TRBV13
j_call: TRBJ2-7
cdr3_aa: CASSQGQAAYEQYF

v_call: TRBV29-1
j_call: TRBJ2-5
cdr3_aa: CSVPGGTGQYF

v_call: TRBV20-1
j_call: TRBJ2-1
cdr3_aa: CSARTARGGNEQFF

v_call: TRBV4-2
j_call: TRBJ1-4
cdr3_aa: CASSQEGRGATNEKLFF

v_call: TRBV20-1
j_call: TRBJ2-1
cdr3_aa: CSAPRQGLHNEQFF

v_call: TRBV20-1
j_call: TRBJ2-3
cdr3_aa: CSAPRQRTDTQYF

v_call: TRBV2
j_call: TRBJ2-1
cdr3_aa: CASSEGFGTSAYNEQFF

v_call: TRBV24-1
j_call: TRBJ2-3
cdr3_aa: CATSVGGVGADTQYF

v_call: TRBV19
j_call: TRBJ1-1
cdr3_aa: CATSPNRDPEAFF

v_call: TRBV20-1
j_call: TRBJ2-1
cdr3_aa: CSARDPGPRTYNEQFF

v_call: TRBV4-3
j_call: TRBJ2-3
cdr3_aa: CASSQDRGRVVWTDTQYF

v_call: TRBV14
j_call: TRBJ2-3
cdr3_aa: CASSQDPPGITDTQYF

v_call: TRBV9
j_call: TRBJ2-3
cdr3_aa: CASSAHSGTGGTDTQYF

v_call: TRBV7-8
j_call: TRBJ1-5
cdr3_aa: CASSLVEDQPQHF

v_call: TRBV29-1
j_call: TRBJ2-1
cdr3_aa: CSVRGGTQGVEQFF

v_call: TRBV6-5
j_call: TRBJ2-2
cdr3_aa: CASSYGVTSGRVGELFF